The rows below give T cell receptor beta chains drawn from one sample of a study of shared clonotypes between healthy human individuals. Assay used: immunoSEQ multiplex PCR; TCRdb lists only in-frame clones, some missing. The sample yields 2 million to 2.5 million clones, 90% to 95% seen once. The source material was naive CD4+ T cells from PBMCs. The receptor set was obtained from a man younger than 35 in good health. Some clones in this sample may be carry-over from other donors' samples. Each CDR3 is given with its conserved first and last residue. A D gene is named only where the DNA matches it firmly. Clone size is stated in some rows and not others, as once, few, many or a class when expanded.

>TRBJ1-1|TRBV14|.|.
TGTGCCAGCAGCCAAGTTTCAGCTGAAGCTTTCTTT
CASSQVSAEAFF
>TRBJ2-3|TRBV30|.|.
TGTGCCTGGAGTGTATATGGGCAAGTCACAGATACGCAGTATTTT
CAWSVYGQVTDTQYF
>TRBJ2-7|TRBV6-5|.|TRBD1
TGTGCCAGCAGTTACTCGACAGGGGGCGACGAGCAGTACTTC
CASSYSTGGDEQYF
>TRBJ2-7|TRBV19|.|.
TGTGCCAGTAAGTGTGGAGGGGGGGTGTCAGGGATCTCCGCCGAGCAGTACTTC
CASKCGGGVSGISAEQYF
>TRBJ2-2|TRBV18|.|.
TGTGCCAGCTCACCACAAGGGAGTGGACCCGGGGAGCTGTTTTTT
CASSPQGSGPGELFF
>TRBJ2-7|TRBV29-1|.|.
TGCAGCGGGGGGACAACCTCCTACGAGCAGTACTTC
CSGGTTSYEQYF
>TRBJ2-5|TRBV6-6|.|.
TGTGCCAGCAGTTACGCTCCCGTTTCGGAGACCCAGTACTTC
CASSYAPVSETQYF
>TRBJ1-2|TRBV20-1|.|.
TGCAGTGTTAATGGCTACACCTTC
CSVNGYTF
>TRBJ2-7|TRBV28|.|.
TGTGCCAGCAGTTCGAGGCGGGGCTACGAGCAGTACTTC
CASSSRRGYEQYF
>TRBJ1-2|TRBV28|.|.
TGTGCCAGCAGTGCCGTTGGAAGCTATGGCTACACCTTC
CASSAVGSYGYTF
>TRBJ2-2|TRBV4-1|once|.
TGCGCCAGCAGCCAAGGTCTCAGTAACACCGGGGAGCTGTTTTTT
CASSQGLSNTGELFF
>TRBJ1-3|TRBV19|.|.
TGTGCCAGTAGTATCCAGGGGATATCGAACACCATATATTTT
CASSIQGISNTIYF
>TRBJ1-5|TRBV4-2|.|.
TGTGCCAGCAGCCGGTCGTGGACTTCAACTGGGGGAAGAGGCAATCAGCCCCAGCATTTT
CASSRSWTSTGGRGNQPQHF
>TRBJ2-7|TRBV18|once|TRBD1
TGTGCCAGCGCGCAGACAGGGAACTCCTACGAGCAGTACTTC
CASAQTGNSYEQYF
>TRBJ2-7|TRBV6-4|once|.
TGTGCCAGCAGTGAGGGCAGGGGTACGGAGCAGTACTTC
CASSEGRGTEQYF
>TRBJ1-1|TRBV10-3|.|.
TGTGCCATCAGTGAGCGGTCGGGGTCCACTGAAGCTTTCTTT
CAISERSGSTEAFF
>TRBJ1-2|TRBV14|.|.
TGTGCCAGCAGCCCGGGACCGGTAAACTATGGCTACACCTTC
CASSPGPVNYGYTF
>TRBJ2-7|TRBV5-8|.|TRBD2
TGTGCCAGCAGAAAAACTAGCGGGAGTTACGAGCAGTACTTC
CASRKTSGSYEQYF
>TRBJ2-2|TRBV29-1|.|.
TGCAGCGTTGAACCGGTTCGGGGCGGGGAGCTGTTTTTT
CSVEPVRGGELFF
>TRBJ2-1|TRBV5-1|.|.
TGCGCCAGCAGCCCAATACAGTCTAGGAATGAGCAGTTCTTC
CASSPIQSRNEQFF
>TRBJ1-3|TRBV9|.|.
TGTGCCAGCAGCGTAGGGGGGGCTTCTGGAAACACCATATATTTT
CASSVGGASGNTIYF
>TRBJ2-7|TRBV10-1|.|.
TGCGCCAGCAGTGAGTTCAGAACCTACGAGCAGTACTTC
CASSEFRTYEQYF
>TRBJ1-2|TRBV7-2|.|.
TGTGCCAGCAGCCCTGGGGCAGGGAGTTGGGCTAACTATGGCTACACCTTC
CASSPGAGSWANYGYTF
>TRBJ1-2|TRBV5-1|.|.
TGCGCCAGCAGCCCAGTAGAGGGAGTAAACTATGGCTACACCTTC
CASSPVEGVNYGYTF
>TRBJ2-3|TRBV28|.|TRBD2
TGTGCCAGCAGTGGAGCGGGGGGCACAGATACGCAGTATTTT
CASSGAGGTDTQYF
>TRBJ2-3|TRBV15|.|.
TGTGCCACCAGCAGAGGTGCGGCAGATACGCAGTATTTT
CATSRGAADTQYF
>TRBJ1-3|TRBV9|few|.
TGTGCCAGCAGCGGACTAAGTGGAAACACCATATATTTT
CASSGLSGNTIYF
>TRBJ2-5|TRBV5-1|.|TRBD1
TGCGCCAGCAACCTTGGACAGGCGTACCAAGAGACCCAGTACTTC
CASNLGQAYQETQYF
>TRBJ1-5|TRBV4-1|.|.
TGCGCCAGCAGTCCCCAGGGGCTTAGCAATCAGCCCCAGCATTTT
CASSPQGLSNQPQHF
>TRBJ1-5|TRBV28|.|.
TGTGCCAGCACCTGGGGGGATTTACGGAGTCAGCCCCAGCATTTT
CASTWGDLRSQPQHF
>TRBJ1-5|TRBV30|few|TRBD1
TGTGCCTGGAGTGCCTCGACAGGGACGTTTCAGCCCCAGCATTTT
CAWSASTGTFQPQHF
>TRBJ2-4|TRBV7-3|.|.
TGTGCCAGCAGCCGAAACGGGGGCATAGGACCTTTTCTAGCCAAAAACATTCAGTACTTC
CASSRNGGIGPFLAKNIQYF
>TRBJ2-7|TRBV5-5|.|TRBD2
TGTGCCAGCAGCTTGGCCCCCAGTCTCTCCGGGGGGGAGCAGTACTTC
CASSLAPSLSGGEQYF
>TRBJ2-5|TRBV15|.|TRBD2
TGTGCCACCAGCAGGGGACCGGGAGGGAGAGAGACCCAGTACTTC
CATSRGPGGRETQYF
>TRBJ1-5|TRBV29-1|few|.
TGCAGCGTTGGTGGTAAGAATCAGCCCCAGCATTTT
CSVGGKNQPQHF
>TRBJ2-5|TRBV5-6|.|TRBD2
TGTGCCAGCAGCACCGGGGGCGGGAGGACTACTGAGACCCAGTACTTC
CASSTGGGRTTETQYF
>TRBJ2-1|TRBV9|once|.
TGTGCCAGCAGCCCAGCGAGACAGCTCAATGAGCAGTTCTTC
CASSPARQLNEQFF
>TRBJ1-5|TRBV4-3|.|.
TGCGCCAGCAGCCAAGATAGGGGGGGGGCAGGTAGCAATCAGCCCCAGCATTTT
CASSQDRGGAGSNQPQHF
>TRBJ2-7|TRBV30|.|TRBD1
TGTGCCTGGAGTGTACCTGGACAGGCCACCTACGAGCAGTACTTC
CAWSVPGQATYEQYF
>TRBJ2-5|TRBV5-1|.|.
TGCGCCAGCAGCTCGACACGCGTCGGGGAGACCCAGTACTTC
CASSSTRVGETQYF
>TRBJ2-6|TRBV15|.|TRBD1
TGTGCCACCAGCAGACCAGGGGGCGCTGGGGCCAACGTCCTGACTTTC
CATSRPGGAGANVLTF
>TRBJ2-7|TRBV18|.|.
TGTGCCAGCTCACTAGGGTACGAGCAGTACTTC
CASSLGYEQYF
>TRBJ2-1|TRBV11-3|once|.
TGTGCCAGCAGCTTAGGGCAAAGCTCCTACAATGAGCAGTTCTTC
CASSLGQSSYNEQFF
>TRBJ1-1|TRBV5-1|.|TRBD1
TGCGCCAGCAGCTTGGACAGGGGTAGGTCTGAAGCTTTCTTT
CASSLDRGRSEAFF
>TRBJ1-5|TRBV6-6|.|TRBD1
TGTGCAGGCGGACAGGGGCTAGCTCAGCCCCAGCATTTT
CAGGQGLAQPQHF
>TRBJ2-3|TRBV7-8|.|TRBD1
TGTGCCAGCAGCTTAACCGGGACAGGGGGACCAGATACGCAGTATTTT
CASSLTGTGGPDTQYF
>TRBJ2-1|TRBV29-1|.|.
TGCAGCGTTGAAAGAAGCTACAATGAGCAGTTCTTC
CSVERSYNEQFF
>TRBJ2-7|TRBV5-1|once|TRBD2
TGCGCCAGCAGCCCACGAGCGGGGGGTGGGGCCCCTTCCGAGCAGTACTTC
CASSPRAGGGAPSEQYF
>TRBJ2-7|TRBV11-2|.|.
TGTGCCAGCAGCTTTTACCGCCCCCCCCACAGTGCCCCTGAGCAGTACTTC
CASSFYRPPHSAPEQYF
>TRBJ2-1|TRBV15|.|.
TGTGCCACCAGCCCCCGGGATCCCCCGCCGAATGAGCAGTTCTTC
CATSPRDPPPNEQFF